Shown below are 9 T cell receptor beta chains from a single sample sequenced in a study of T cell responses to AZD1222 COVID-19 vaccine. Measured with immunoSEQ multiplex PCR; TCRdb has only the in-frame clones, and not every one. The sample lists approximately 85,000 clones, around 86% occurring once. This sample comprised peripheral blood, obtained on day 0 of AZD1222 vaccination. The receptors shown here come from an adult in good health.

The chain carries TRBV2 and TRBJ2-7, with D perhaps assigned TRBD1 or TRBD2 (5 bases each). V was cut by 3 bases and J by 1 base, with 7 bases left in between. The V gene's germline CDR1 is SNHLY and CDR2 FYNNEI. The CDR3 contains 13 residues. CDR3 nucleotide sequence: TGTGCCAGCAGTGATGGGGGATCCTACGAGCAGTACTTC. It translates to CASSDGGSYEQYF. Supplemented by reference TRBV2 and TRBJ2-7, the full variable domain reads EPEVTQTPSHQVTQMGQEVILRCVPISNHLYFYWYRQILGQKVEFLVSFYNNEISEKSEIFDDQFSVERPDGSNFTLKIRSTKLEDSAMYFCASSDGGSYEQYFGPGTRLTVT.

This clone was recorded once. J is TRBJ2-2 and V is TRBV7-8; a weak D match, TRBD2 (6 bases). This CDR3 contains 17 residues. V was clipped by 1 base and J by 5 bases, with 17 bases between them. Germline lookup yields CDR1 SGHVS and CDR2 FQNEAQ. CDR3 region: CASSLGLGGVDTGELFF. The CDR3 nucleotides are TGTGCCAGCAGCTTAGGCTTGGGGGGAGTGGATACCGGGGAGCTGTTTTTT.

The chain carries TRBV18 and TRBJ2-3; D call uncertain. Trimming took off 1 base at V and 2 bases at J, with 10 bases between the two ends. Germline V lookup: CDR1 KGHSH, CDR2 LQKENI. The CDR3 contains 15 residues. The chain's CDR3 is CASSPRSQSTDTQYF. CDR3 nucleotide sequence: TGTGCCAGCTCACCACGAAGTCAGTCCACAGATACGCAGTATTTT.

This rearrangement joins TRBV7-2 to TRBJ2-5, with 9 positions matching TRBD2. In germline, CDR1 is SGHTA, CDR2 FQGNSA. Unmatched junction bases numbered 11, after V lost 5 bases and J lost 7 bases. This CDR3 spans 15 amino acids. The CDR3 bases are TGTGCCAGCAGCGGTAGCGGGGGCTCCTCCTCGACCCAGTACTTC. Translating it yields CASSGSGGSSSTQYF.

This rearrangement joins TRBV30 to TRBJ2-4; D is perhaps TRBD2 (5 bases). Trimming removed 3 bases from V and 0 bases from J, with 9 bases in between. This CDR3 has 14 amino acids. Germline V lookup: CDR1 GTSNPN, CDR2 SVGIG (reference sequence). The CDR3 here is CAWSSREAKNIQYF. CDR3 coding DNA: TGTGCCTGGAGCAGCCGGGAAGCCAAAAACATTCAGTACTTC.

CDR3 in amino acids: CASSLIYNEQFF. CDR3 nucleotide sequence: TGCGCCAGCAGCTTGATCTACAATGAGCAGTTCTTC. The V call is TRBV5-1, the J call TRBJ2-1; no clear D. Between the trimmed V and J ends, which lost 1 base and 3 bases, there was a span of 2 bases. The CDR3 totals 12 residues. Germline assignment: CDR1 SGHRS and CDR2 YFSETQ. The variable domain in full, with the rest retrieved from reference TRBV5-1 and TRBJ2-1, is KAGVTQTPRYLIKTRGQQVTLSCSPISGHRSVSWYQQTPGQGLQFLFEYFSETQRNKGNFPGRFSGRQFSNSRSEMNVSTLELGDSALYLCASSLIYNEQFFGPGTRLTVL.

The rearrangement uses TRBV19 and TRBJ2-1; no clear D. In germline, CDR1 is LNHDA, CDR2 SQIVND (reference sequence). The CDR3 loop spans 15 amino acids. V lost 1 base to trimming and J lost 6 bases, with 13 bases between them. This chain's CDR3 is CASSIVFRSGNEQFF. DNA for the CDR3: TGTGCCAGTAGTATAGTCTTTAGGTCAGGCAATGAGCAGTTCTTC.

This clone has just one count. The V and J genes are TRBV4-1 and TRBJ1-2, with TRBD1 matching over 8 bases. Germline trimming cut 0 bases from V and 5 bases from J; bases unmatched to any gene: 8. Germline CDR1 and CDR2: MGHRA and YSYEKL. This CDR3 contains 16 residues. The CDR3 sequence: CASSQEERDRGYGYTF. The DNA for the CDR3 is TGCGCCAGCAGCCAAGAAGAAAGAGACAGGGGTTATGGCTACACCTTC.

The chain has TRBV7-2 and TRBJ2-4, with D maybe TRBD1 (5 bases). Trimming shortened V by 0 bases and J by 0 bases, and 9 bases separated the two germline ends. This CDR3 has 16 amino acids. Germline CDR1 reads SGHTA; CDR2 reads FQGNSA. For the CDR3, the DNA is TGTGCCAGCAGCTTAGCTCCAGGGCTAGCCAAAAACATTCAGTACTTC. Protein product: CASSLAPGLAKNIQYF.